The 18 T cell receptor beta chains in this list originate from one sample, sequenced in a study of shared clonotypes between healthy human individuals. The table came from immunoSEQ multiplex PCR; TCRdb's copy has only in-frame clones and leaves some out. The sample lists more than 550,000 clones; less than 95% were seen once. The material sequenced was memory CD8+ T cells from PBMCs. Noted subset: CD45RO+ cells pooled with CCR7-negative TemRA cells. The receptors derive from a man aged 18-30 years in good health. Some clones in this sample may be carry-over from other donors' samples.

V is TRBV30 and J is TRBJ2-7; D perhaps matches TRBD2 (6 bases). The V gene's germline CDR1 is GTSNPN and CDR2 SVGIG (reference sequence). The CDR3 loop spans 14 amino acids. V lost 0 bases and J lost 3, with 12 bases in between. CDR3 sequence: CAWSVGRGFYEQYF. In nucleotides, the CDR3 is TGTGCCTGGAGTGTAGGGCGGGGATTCTACGAGCAGTACTTC.

The table lists this clone with a count of one. J is TRBJ2-3 and V is TRBV9, with TRBD2 matching 11 bases. Germline V CDR1 and CDR2: SGDLS, YYNGEE. V was pared by 4 bases and J by 0 bases, with 1 base of the junction left unmatched. The CDR3 runs to 15 residues. The CDR3 here is CASSPSGRSTDTQYF. As DNA, the CDR3 is TGTGCCAGCAGCCCTAGCGGGAGGAGCACAGATACGCAGTATTTT.

The V call is TRBV5-6, the J call TRBJ2-2, with D perhaps matching TRBD2 (6 bases). Germline V lookup: CDR1 SGHDT, CDR2 YYEEEE. This CDR3 is 16 amino acids long. Trimming cost V 4 bases and J 2 bases, with 15 bases left between them. CDR3 sequence: CASSVPGEGNTGELFF. Written as DNA, the CDR3 is TGTGCCAGCAGCGTTCCGGGAGAGGGAAACACCGGGGAGCTGTTTTTT.

The chain carries TRBV2 and TRBJ1-2, with D possibly being TRBD1 (5 bases). There are 13 residues in the CDR3. Between the trimmed V and J ends, which lost 6 bases and 8 bases, there was a span of 16 bases. The germline CDR1 and CDR2 sequences are SNHLY and FYNNEI. CDR3: CASRLPGREGYTF. The CDR3 region has the DNA TGTGCCAGCAGGTTACCGGGACGGGAAGGCTACACCTTC.

V and J are TRBV18 and TRBJ1-2, with TRBD1 identical over 8 bases. V trimming: 6 bases; J trimming: 4 bases; junction bases outside the gene matches: 13. CDR1 and CDR2 (germline): KGHSH, LQKENI. CDR3 length: 16 residues. In nucleotides, the CDR3 is TGTGCCAGCTCGGCCGTCGACCGGGACAGGCTCTATGGCTACACCTTC. This encodes CASSAVDRDRLYGYTF.

This clone showed up just once. This chain links TRBV9 with TRBJ2-7, with 10 bases lining up with TRBD2. The CDR3 sequence is 16 residues long. Per germline, CDR1 SGDLS and CDR2 YYNGEE. Germline trimming cut 4 bases from V and 2 bases from J; bases unmatched to any gene: 9. CDR3 DNA sequence: TGTGCCAGCAGCCCAACCACTAGCGGGACCGCCTACGAGCAGTACTTC. It encodes CASSPTTSGTAYEQYF.

This clone was detected only once. The rearrangement links TRBV6-1 to TRBJ2-1; 8 bases align to TRBD1. Germline trimming cut 2 bases from V and 10 bases from J; bases unmatched to any gene: 1. The germline V gene encodes CDR1 MNHNS and CDR2 SASEGT. The CDR3 sequence is 12 residues long. CDR3 amino acids: CASSERTGEQFF. The CDR3 nucleotides are TGTGCCAGCAGTGAACGGACAGGGGAGCAGTTCTTC.

The table lists this clone with a count of one. V and J are TRBV7-8 and TRBJ1-3; 9 bases align to TRBD1. This CDR3 is 16 amino acids long. Looked up from germline, CDR1 is SGHVS and CDR2 is FQNEAQ. V lost 3 bases, J lost 4 bases, and 7 bases stayed unmatched. CDR3 nucleotides: TGTGCCAGCAGCTTTGACAGGGGGTATCCCGGAAACACCATATATTTT. It translates to CASSFDRGYPGNTIYF. Combining the CDR3 with reference TRBV7-8 and TRBJ1-3 gives the whole variable domain GAGVSQSPRYKVAKRGQDVALRCDPISGHVSLFWYQQALGQGPEFLTYFQNEAQLDKSGLPSDRFFAERPEGSVSTLKIQRTQQEDSAVYLCASSFDRGYPGNTIYFGEGSWLTVV.

This chain uses TRBV2 with TRBJ2-2; no clear D. Germline V gene sequence: CDR1 SNHLY, CDR2 FYNNEI. This CDR3 contains 15 residues. The V end was cut by 3 bases, the J end by 1 base, with 9 bases between. The CDR3 reads CASSEPGRNTGELFF. In DNA form, the CDR3 reads TGTGCCAGCAGTGAGCCCGGACGGAACACCGGGGAGCTGTTTTTT. Full variable domain (remainder filled in from reference TRBV2 and TRBJ2-2): EPEVTQTPSHQVTQMGQEVILRCVPISNHLYFYWYRQILGQKVEFLVSFYNNEISEKSEIFDDQFSVERPDGSNFTLKIRSTKLEDSAMYFCASSEPGRNTGELFFGEGSRLTVL.

The rearrangement uses TRBV4-3 and TRBJ2-3; D ambiguous. CDR3 size: 14 residues. V was cut by 3 bases and J by 1 base, with 8 bases left in between. Germline CDR1 reads LGHNA; CDR2 reads YSLEER. CDR3 residues: CASSQRDGTDTQYF. The CDR3 DNA is TGCGCCAGCAGCCAGCGAGACGGCACAGATACGCAGTATTTT.

The rearrangement uses TRBV7-3 and TRBJ2-3; 8 nucleotides line up with TRBD2. V shed 2 bases and J 1 base; nucleotides not matched to a gene: 11. The CDR3 contains 18 residues. Germline CDR1 reads SGHTA; CDR2 reads FQGTGA. The CDR3 coding sequence is TGTGCCAGCAGCTTACAGCCCCGGGGGGGCATTGGCACAGATACGCAGTATTTT. Translated, it gives CASSLQPRGGIGTDTQYF.

V usage is TRBV5-1 and J usage is TRBJ2-1; possibly TRBD2 for D (5 bases). The CDR3 has 15 amino acids. V lost 4 bases and J lost 1, with 12 bases in between. CDR1 and CDR2 (germline): SGHRS, YFSETQ. The CDR3 DNA sequence: TGCGCCAGCAGCCCTCGCCGGGGTTCCTACAATGAGCAGTTCTTC. As protein: CASSPRRGSYNEQFF. The whole variable domain, remainder taken from reference TRBV5-1 and TRBJ2-1, is KAGVTQTPRYLIKTRGQQVTLSCSPISGHRSVSWYQQTPGQGLQFLFEYFSETQRNKGNFPGRFSGRQFSNSRSEMNVSTLELGDSALYLCASSPRRGSYNEQFFGPGTRLTVL.

This clone appeared a single time. V is TRBV7-3 and J is TRBJ1-1; D remains unclear. The V gene's germline CDR1 is SGHTA and CDR2 FQGTGA. Trimming took 0 bases from V and 4 from J, leaving 18 bases between them. The CDR3 consists of 17 residues. The CDR3 sequence: CASSLTLGAQVGTEAFF. In DNA form, the CDR3 reads TGTGCCAGCAGCTTAACGTTGGGAGCGCAGGTGGGCACTGAAGCTTTCTTT.

In its sample, this clone was seen once. This chain connects TRBV4-3 to TRBJ1-1; D gene unclear. The V and J ends lost 4 bases and 4 bases respectively, with 16 bases between them. The CDR3 loop spans 15 amino acids. Per germline, CDR1 LGHNA and CDR2 YSLEER. CDR3 nucleotides: TGCGCCAGCAGCCTTCGGACCGACGGGATCACTGAAGCTTTCTTT. Protein: CASSLRTDGITEAFF.

CDR3: CASSPTVQETQYF. CDR3 bases: TGTGCCAGCAGTCCGACAGTACAAGAGACCCAGTACTTC. The V call is TRBV28, the J call TRBJ2-5; the D gene is possibly TRBD1 (5 bases). CDR1 and CDR2 from the germline V gene are MDHEN and SYDVKM. The length of the CDR3 is 13 residues. V was trimmed by 5 bases and J by 2 bases, leaving 9 bases between them.

This clone was seen more than once but under ten times. The V call is TRBV10-2, the J call TRBJ2-7, with D hard to call. The CDR3 contains 14 residues. Germline values: CDR1 WSHSY, CDR2 SAAADI. Trimming cost V 0 bases and J 3 bases, with 9 bases left between them. DNA for the CDR3: TGCGCCAGCAGTGAGTCTCCGAGGAACTACGAGCAGTACTTC. It is translated as CASSESPRNYEQYF.

J is TRBJ2-5 and V is TRBV13; the match to TRBD2 covers 11 bases. CDR1 is PRHDT and CDR2 is FYEKMQ in the germline V gene (reference sequence). The CDR3 length is 16 residues. V dropped 6 bases and J dropped 3; count of bases not matched to a gene: 9. The DNA for the CDR3 is TGTGCCAGCAGTCAGAGACTAGCGGGATTGGAAGAGACCCAGTACTTC. Translated: CASSQRLAGLEETQYF. Full variable domain (missing parts from reference TRBV13 and TRBJ2-5): AAGVIQSPRHLIKEKRETATLKCYPIPRHDTVYWYQQGPGQDPQFLISFYEKMQSDKGSIPDRFSAQQFSDYHSELNMSSLELGDSALYFCASSQRLAGLEETQYFGPGTRLLVL.

J is TRBJ1-4 and V is TRBV19; TRBD1 matches 7 bases. Looked up from germline, CDR1 is LNHDA and CDR2 is SQIVND (reference sequence). The trim removed 6 bases at V and 5 bases at J, leaving 12 bases unmatched. This CDR3 has 16 residues. This CDR3 reads CASSTIGAGGNEKLFF. The CDR3 coding sequence is TGTGCCAGTAGCACGATCGGGGCAGGGGGGAATGAAAAACTGTTTTTT.